This TCR beta chain came from a study of graft-versus-host responses after intestinal transplantation. About the research overall: After anti-thymocyte globulin induction, recipients took tacrolimus and steroids for 3 to 4 years.

The table came from immunoSEQ multiplex PCR; TCRdb's copy has only in-frame clones and leaves some out. The sample lists fewer than 110,000 clones, over 85% occurring once. A remark on this clone: Its antigen is not known.

The receptor was isolated from a human donor who received an intestinal transplant. The source material was unstimulated CD8+ T cells sorted from spleen or lymph node cells, sampled before intestinal transplant.

This CDR3 is CASSIDPGRYNSPLHF. CDR3 sequence (DNA): TGTGCCAGTAGTATAGATCCCGGTCGTTATAATTCACCCCTCCACTTT. The V call is TRBV19, the J call TRBJ1-6, with D hard to call. Germline CDR1 LNHDA, CDR2 SQIVND (reference sequence). V lost 0 bases and J lost 4, with 10 bases in between. This CDR3 has 16 residues.